This T cell receptor (beta chain) stems from a study of T cells in localized non-small cell lung cancer. Study-wide findings and caveats: The study detected a median about 57 of the top 100 tumor clones in adjacent lung. Uninvolved adjacent lung had more T cell clonality than any other tissue, topping tumor. Analysis by sequencing included only one tumor region, so heterogeneity remains possible. Elevated circulating T cell density in blood was associated with longer overall survival.

This clone was detected ten times or more. Its specificity is unknown. TCRdb's table, derived via immunoSEQ multiplex PCR, lists solely in-frame clones and lacks some. The sample shows tens of thousands of clones, about 88% of them seen only once. The clonotype comes from a female donor of 60 years or more with stage I lung adenocarcinoma. The sample was peripheral blood, taken before any cancer treatment.

The CDR3 here is CASSLTGQGALEQYF. The CDR3 DNA reads TGCGCCAGCAGCTTGACGGGACAGGGGGCGCTTGAGCAGTACTTC. The rearrangement joins TRBV5-1 to TRBJ2-7; 12 bases line up with TRBD1. Germline V CDR1 and CDR2: SGHRS, YFSETQ. Germline trimming cut 1 base from V and 7 bases from J; bases unmatched to any gene: 6. The CDR3 runs to 15 residues.